This TCR beta chain was found in a study of beta chain features in type 1 diabetes. J gave up 3 bases and V 6 bases, and 7 bases lay outside the gene matches. The CDR3 spans 15 residues. Germline V gene sequence: CDR1 MNHEY, CDR2 SMNVEV (reference sequence). The authors reverse transcribed all of the isolated RNA, so sequencing captured expressed TCRB transcripts. The table came from immunoSEQ multiplex PCR; TCRdb's copy has only in-frame clones and leaves some out. The sample records 900,000 or so clones, around a sixth being singletons. Sorted cells reached over 98% purity in every population. Findings and limits, study-wide: Type 1 diabetes patients had VDJ junctions that carried fewer insertions and more deletions.

Comment on this clone: What it recognizes is unknown.

The clonotype was recovered from a woman aged 18-30 years in good health. Sequenced input: naive CD4+ T cells from blood. V is TRBV27 and J is TRBJ2-2, with 7 bases identical to TRBD1. CDR3 loop: CASRQTGTDTGELFF. CDR3 in DNA: TGTGCCAGCAGACAAACCGGGACAGACACCGGGGAGCTGTTTTTT.